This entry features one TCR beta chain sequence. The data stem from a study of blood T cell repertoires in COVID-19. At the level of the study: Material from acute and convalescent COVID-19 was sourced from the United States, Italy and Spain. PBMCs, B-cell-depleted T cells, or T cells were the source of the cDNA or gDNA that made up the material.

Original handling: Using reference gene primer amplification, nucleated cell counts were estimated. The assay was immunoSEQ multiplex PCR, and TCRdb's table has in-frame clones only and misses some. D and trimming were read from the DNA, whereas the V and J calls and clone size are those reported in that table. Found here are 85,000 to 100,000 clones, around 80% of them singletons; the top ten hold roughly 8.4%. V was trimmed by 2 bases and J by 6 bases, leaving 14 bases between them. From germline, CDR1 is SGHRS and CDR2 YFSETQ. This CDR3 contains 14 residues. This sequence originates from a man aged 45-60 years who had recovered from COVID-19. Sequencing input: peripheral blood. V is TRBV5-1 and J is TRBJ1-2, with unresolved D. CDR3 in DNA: TGCGCCAGCAGCTTTGAGGGTTTCCTTAATGGCTACACCTTC. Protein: CASSFEGFLNGYTF. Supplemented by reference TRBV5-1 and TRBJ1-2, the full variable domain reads KAGVTQTPRYLIKTRGQQVTLSCSPISGHRSVSWYQQTPGQGLQFLFEYFSETQRNKGNFPGRFSGRQFSNSRSEMNVSTLELGDSALYLCASSFEGFLNGYTFGSGTRLTVV.